The 9 T cell receptor beta chains below come from one sample, sequenced in a study of regulatory T cells in long-lasting Graves disease. Stated time point: newly diagnosed GD, antithyroid drugs for less than 3 months. Generation of the TCR library employed RNA extracted from PBMCs. Library construction for TCR beta used iRepertoire HTBI primers and Arm-PCR of CDR3 regions. TCRdb used MiXCR to reprocess the multiplex PCR reads, holding one entry per CDR3 protein. This sample has under 450,000 distinct CDR3 sequences, with roughly 17% found just once. This sample also belongs to another study, concerning T cells in Graves' hyperthyroidism and ophthalmopathy.

The sample consisted of peripheral blood mononuclear cells (PBMCs), taken at new diagnosis, from a patient treated with antithyroid drugs. The origin of the receptors is a woman between 18 and 29 years old with Graves disease.

This clonotype was recorded many times. The chain employs TRBV3-1 and TRBJ1-6, with D unresolved. CDR3 length equals 13 residues. The V end was cut by 8 bases, the J end by 7 bases, with 12 bases between. In germline, CDR1 is LGHDT, CDR2 YNNKEL (reference sequence). The CDR3 loop reads CASQRSGNSPLHF. CDR3 sequence (DNA): TGTGCCAGCCAGCGGAGCGGGAATTCACCCCTCCACTTT.

This clonotype was seen at least ten times. The chain employs TRBV20-1 and TRBJ1-3; D remains unclear. Germline V gene data show CDR1 as DFQATT and CDR2 as SNEGSKA (reference sequence). V was pared by 7 bases and J by 7 bases, with 11 bases between. The CDR3 extends over 11 amino acids. Here the CDR3 reads CSGERSNTIYF. The CDR3 nucleotides read TGCAGTGGTGAGCGGTCTAACACCATATATTTT.

This clonotype was detected ten times or more. The rearrangement links TRBV11-2 to TRBJ1-1; D is undetermined. The germline CDR1 and CDR2 sequences are SGHAT and FQNNGV. The CDR3 sequence is 14 residues long. V lost 0 bases and J 11 bases, leaving 16 bases between the germline ends. The CDR3 sequence is CASSLDRSARWAFF. CDR3 coding DNA: TGTGCCAGCAGCTTAGATCGGTCAGCTCGGTGGGCTTTCTTT.

This clonotype has just a few counts. This chain connects TRBV7-9 to TRBJ1-2; 11 bases are a match to TRBD1. Looked up from germline, CDR1 is SEHNR and CDR2 is FQNEAQ (reference sequence). The CDR3 covers 20 residues. Losses at the gene ends were 5 bases for V and 4 bases for J; bases not matched to a gene: 21. CDR3 in amino acids: CASSRANHGQGANRRYGYTF. The CDR3 coding sequence is TGTGCCAGCAGCCGCGCTAATCATGGACAGGGGGCAAATCGTCGCTATGGCTACACCTTC.

Many counts were recorded for this clonotype. The chain combines TRBV20-1 with TRBJ2-5; D gene uncertain. Between the trimmed V and J ends, which lost 0 bases and 4 bases, there was a span of 15 bases. The V gene's germline CDR1 is DFQATT and CDR2 SNEGSKA (reference sequence). The CDR3 contains 15 residues. The CDR3, as DNA: TGCAGTGCTAGAGATCTCCGGGCCTTGGGAGAGACCCAGTACTTC. It translates to CSARDLRALGETQYF.

There are many counts of this clonotype. This sequence joins TRBV20-1 and TRBJ2-3; 8 positions match TRBD1. The DNA matches TRBJ2-5 better at its end, which makes the J call doubtful. This CDR3 is 12 amino acids long. The V gene's germline CDR1 is DFQATT and CDR2 SNEGSKA (reference sequence). The CDR3 here is CSALTGAETQYF. The CDR3 DNA is TGCAGTGCCTTGACAGGGGCAGAGACCCAGTACTTC.

This clonotype has at least ten counts. The V gene is TRBV11-2, the J gene TRBJ2-1; 12 positions agree with TRBD2. The CDR3 contains 17 residues. Germline CDR1 SGHAT, CDR2 FQNNGV. The trim removed 4 bases at V and 8 bases at J, leaving 12 bases unmatched. The CDR3 spells CASSSLMTSGSGDEQFF. DNA for the CDR3: TGTGCCAGCAGCTCCCTCATGACTAGCGGGAGTGGGGATGAGCAGTTCTTC.

The gene calls are TRBV27 and TRBJ2-4; 7 positions agree with TRBD2. After removal of 6 bases from V and 3 bases from J, the junction contained 8 bases not matched to a gene. The V gene's germline CDR1 is MNHEY and CDR2 SMNVEV (reference sequence). The CDR3 extends over 15 amino acids. The DNA of the CDR3 is TGTGCCAGCAGGGACGGGGGGATCCTCAAAAACATTCAGTACTTC. Amino acids: CASRDGGILKNIQYF.

This clonotype was seen at least ten times. The rearrangement links TRBV6-1 to TRBJ2-3; no definite D call. Germline-derived CDR1 and CDR2 are MNHNS and SASEGT. Trimming removed 1 base at V and 4 bases at J, with 6 bases between. The CDR3 consists of 13 residues. The DNA of the CDR3 is TGTGCCAGCAGTGAAGGGGCGGCAGATACGCAGTATTTT. Translating gives CASSEGAADTQYF.